What follows are 13 T cell receptor beta chains derived from one specimen sequenced in a study of technical replicates of blood from a few donors (dated 2017 in TCRdb). The library relied on the immunoSEQ multiplex PCR assay. In its TCRdb copy, this immuneACCESS table keeps in-frame sequences only and misses some clones. Where compared with another copy, unresolved V genes explain less than half of these, and the others have no known cause. The sample has about 57,000 clones on record, more than 85% of them singletons. The ten top clones hold less than 6.5% of the sample. Sequenced: PBMCs. These receptors were taken from a human donor in good health. Some clones in this sample may be carry-over from other donors' samples.

The gene calls are TRBV5-1 and TRBJ2-6; TRBD2 might be the D (6 bases). Per the germline V gene, CDR1 is SGHRS and CDR2 is YFSETQ. V lost 0 bases and J lost 2, with 9 bases in between. The length of the CDR3 is 16 residues. In DNA form, the CDR3 reads TGCGCCAGCAGCTTGGCCGGCGGGGCTGGGGCCAACGTCCTGACTTTC. This encodes CASSLAGGAGANVLTF.

The chain couples TRBV13 to TRBJ1-1; D uncertain. The length of the CDR3 is 13 residues. Germline lookup yields CDR1 PRHDT and CDR2 FYEKMQ (reference sequence). V was trimmed by 2 bases and J by 1 base, leaving 5 bases between them. This chain's CDR3 is CASSLRENTEAFF. CDR3 DNA: TGTGCCAGCAGCTTAAGAGAGAACACTGAAGCTTTCTTT.

The V and J genes are TRBV7-6 and TRBJ2-7; the match to TRBD2 covers 8 bases. V shed 0 bases, J shed 6 bases, and the junction held 10 bases outside the gene matches. Germline V gene data show CDR1 as SGHVS and CDR2 as FNYEAQ. This CDR3 is built from 16 residues. CDR3 region: CASSLALSGSPIEQYF. In DNA form, the CDR3 reads TGTGCCAGCAGCTTAGCGCTGAGCGGGAGTCCCATCGAGCAGTACTTC.

The CDR3, as DNA: TGTGCCAGCAGCCAAGCAACCGATACGCAGTATTTT. Its protein is CASSQATDTQYF. The chain carries TRBV7-6 and TRBJ2-3; D ambiguous. This CDR3 has 12 amino acids. CDR1 is SGHVS, CDR2 FNYEAQ, per germline. Trimming cost V 5 bases and J 6 bases, with 9 bases left between them. The whole variable domain, remainder taken from reference TRBV7-6 and TRBJ2-3, is GAGVSQSPRYKVTKRGQDVALRCDPISGHVSLYWYRQALGQGPEFLTYFNYEAQQDKSGLPNDRFSAERPEGSISTLTIQRTEQRDSAMYRCASSQATDTQYFGPGTRLTVL.

This chain links TRBV11-1 with TRBJ2-6; no firm D call. The germline gives CDR1 SGHAT, CDR2 FQDESV (reference sequence). V dropped 5 bases and J dropped 1 base, with 12 bases sitting between them. The CDR3 runs 16 residues. CDR3 coding DNA: TGTGCCAGCAGCCCCATGGTCGAGTCTGGGGCCAACGTCCTGACTTTC. Translated, it gives CASSPMVESGANVLTF.

This clone was recorded a few times. The genes are TRBV5-1 and TRBJ1-2; maybe TRBD1 (5 bases). Germline CDR1 is SGHRS and CDR2 is YFSETQ. The CDR3 has 15 amino acids. V lost 4 bases and J 3 bases, leaving 16 bases between the germline ends. CDR3 nucleotides: TGCGCCAGCAGCCCGGATGGGGGGACGGACTATGGCTACACCTTC. Translated, it gives CASSPDGGTDYGYTF.

The chain is built from TRBV13 and TRBJ2-1, with a weak D call TRBD2 (6 bases). Germline-derived CDR1 and CDR2 are PRHDT and FYEKMQ (reference sequence). The CDR3 extends over 15 amino acids. Trimming took off 5 bases at V and 10 bases at J, with 21 bases between the two ends. The CDR3 sequence: CASSLPEGDLGEQFF. CDR3 sequence (DNA): TGTGCCAGCAGCCTCCCGGAGGGAGACCTAGGCGAGCAGTTCTTC.

J is TRBJ2-1 and V is TRBV14; a weak D match, TRBD1 (7 bases). V lost 5 bases and J 9 bases, leaving 14 bases between the germline ends. This CDR3 comprises 13 residues. Germline CDR1 and CDR2: SGHDN and FVKESK. The CDR3 region is CASSYQGGLEQFF. The CDR3, as DNA: TGTGCCAGCAGCTACCAGGGGGGACTTGAGCAGTTCTTC.

The chain carries TRBV6-4 and TRBJ1-6, with D unresolved. The CDR3 runs to 14 residues. V lost 0 bases, J lost 5 bases, and 5 bases lay in between. The germline V gene encodes CDR1 MRHNA and CDR2 SNTAGT. The CDR3 DNA is TGTGCCAGCAGTGACTCGGCAGATAATTCACCCCTCCACTTT. Its translation is CASSDSADNSPLHF.

The chain recombines TRBV29-1 with TRBJ1-2; TRBD1 matches at 8 bases. The CDR3 contains 16 residues. J gave up 4 bases and V 1 base, and 11 bases lay outside the gene matches. Germline lookup yields CDR1 SQVTM and CDR2 ANQGSEA. CDR3 in amino acids: CSVEGQGLEGGYGYTF. The CDR3 DNA follows: TGCAGCGTTGAAGGACAGGGGTTAGAGGGGGGCTATGGCTACACCTTC.

The chain couples TRBV7-2 to TRBJ1-1, with 9 positions matching TRBD1. Germline loops: CDR1 SGHTA, CDR2 FQGNSA. The CDR3 runs to 16 residues. Losses at the gene ends were 1 base for V and 7 bases for J; bases not matched to a gene: 10. CDR3: CASSLELTGGGFEAFF. The CDR3 DNA reads TGTGCCAGCAGCTTAGAACTGACAGGGGGGGGCTTTGAAGCTTTCTTT. Full variable domain (outside the CDR3, taken from reference TRBV7-2 and TRBJ1-1): GAGVSQSPSNKVTEKGKDVELRCDPISGHTALYWYRQSLGQGLEFLIYFQGNSAPDKSGLPSDRFSAERTGGSVSTLTIQRTQQEDSAVYLCASSLELTGGGFEAFFGQGTRLTVV.

This sequence joins TRBV7-6 and TRBJ2-2; 7 positions agree with TRBD1. With V trimmed by 4 bases and J by 1 base, 3 bases remained unmatched. CDR1 is SGHVS and CDR2 is FNYEAQ in the germline V gene. The length of the CDR3 is 15 residues. CDR3: CASSSGQLNTGELFF. In DNA form, the CDR3 reads TGTGCCAGCAGCTCGGGACAGCTGAACACCGGGGAGCTGTTTTTT. Variable domain in full (rest from reference TRBV7-6 and TRBJ2-2): GAGVSQSPRYKVTKRGQDVALRCDPISGHVSLYWYRQALGQGPEFLTYFNYEAQQDKSGLPNDRFSAERPEGSISTLTIQRTEQRDSAMYRCASSSGQLNTGELFFGEGSRLTVL.

The V gene is TRBV12-5, the J gene TRBJ1-5; 11 bases line up with TRBD1. The germline V gene encodes CDR1 LGHNT and CDR2 FRNRAP. CDR3 size: 16 residues. Unmatched junction bases numbered 7, after V lost 5 bases and J lost 4 bases. The CDR3 region is CASGARGQGANQPQHF. The CDR3 bases are TGTGCTAGTGGTGCCCGTGGACAGGGGGCTAATCAGCCCCAGCATTTT.